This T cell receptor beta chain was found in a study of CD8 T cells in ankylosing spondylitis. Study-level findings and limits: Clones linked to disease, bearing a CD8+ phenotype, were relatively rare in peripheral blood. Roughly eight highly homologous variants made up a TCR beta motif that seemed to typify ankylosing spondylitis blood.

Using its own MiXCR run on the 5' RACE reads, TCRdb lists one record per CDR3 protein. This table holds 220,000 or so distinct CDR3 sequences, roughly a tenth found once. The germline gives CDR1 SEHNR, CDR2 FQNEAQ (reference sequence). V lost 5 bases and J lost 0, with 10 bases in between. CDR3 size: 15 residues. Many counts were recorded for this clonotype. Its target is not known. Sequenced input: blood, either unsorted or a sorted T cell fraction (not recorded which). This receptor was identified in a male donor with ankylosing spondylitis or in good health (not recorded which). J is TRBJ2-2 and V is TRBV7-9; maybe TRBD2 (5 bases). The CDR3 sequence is CASSPVGANTGELFF. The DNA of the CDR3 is TGTGCCAGCAGCCCTGTCGGGGCGAACACCGGGGAGCTGTTTTTT.